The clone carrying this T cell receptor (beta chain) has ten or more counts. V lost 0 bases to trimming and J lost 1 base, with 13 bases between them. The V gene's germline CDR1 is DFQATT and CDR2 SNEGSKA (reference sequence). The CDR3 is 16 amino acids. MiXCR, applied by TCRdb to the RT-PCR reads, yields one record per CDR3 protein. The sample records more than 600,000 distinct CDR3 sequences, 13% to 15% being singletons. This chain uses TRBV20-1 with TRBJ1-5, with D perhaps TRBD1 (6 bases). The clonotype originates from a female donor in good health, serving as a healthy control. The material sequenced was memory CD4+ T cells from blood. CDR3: CSARDNRRGSNQPQHF. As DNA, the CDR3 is TGCAGTGCTAGAGATAATAGGAGGGGGAGCAATCAGCCCCAGCATTTT.